The 15 T cell receptor beta chains presented below share a single source sample, sequenced in a study of chemoradiotherapy in HPV16-positive cancers. Sequencing used immunoSEQ multiplex PCR; TCRdb keeps in-frame clones, though not all of them. The table shows tens of thousands of clones, with roughly 78% occurring only once. Source: blood, taken from a patient who underwent chemoradiotherapy. These receptors were obtained from a human donor with HPV-associated anogenital cancer.

The chain combines TRBV27 with TRBJ1-6; no clear D. With 2 bases removed from V and 4 bases from J, the gap between germline ends came to 6 bases. Per germline, CDR1 MNHEY and CDR2 SMNVEV (reference sequence). The length of the CDR3 is 14 residues. The CDR3 region has the DNA TGTGCCAGCAGTTTAAACAGTTATAATTCACCCCTCCACTTT. It translates to CASSLNSYNSPLHF.

The chain recombines TRBV27 with TRBJ2-7; D not resolved. CDR1 is MNHEY and CDR2 is SMNVEV in the germline V gene (reference sequence). This CDR3 has 15 residues. V lost 2 bases and J lost 6, with 17 bases in between. Here the CDR3 DNA reads TGTGCCAGCAGTTTAGGTTCCGTTCCCGCGAGCGAGCAGTACTTC. This codes for CASSLGSVPASEQYF.

This clone was counted a few times. The genes are TRBV14 and TRBJ1-6; TRBD1 might be the D (6 bases). The CDR3 sequence is 16 residues long. The V end was cut by 1 base, the J end by 13 bases, with 20 bases between. CDR1 and CDR2 (germline): SGHDN, FVKESK. CDR3: CASSQGINRAGGPLHF. CDR3 nucleotide sequence: TGTGCCAGCAGCCAAGGTATAAACAGGGCCGGGGGGCCCCTCCACTTT.

In this sample, this clone turned up a few times. The gene calls are TRBV5-1 and TRBJ2-7, with 8 nucleotides matching TRBD1. The V segment lost 3 bases and the J segment 6 bases; nucleotides outside the gene matches: 14. This CDR3 region has 16 residues. Germline V gene lookup returns CDR1 SGHRS and CDR2 YFSETQ. CDR3 in DNA: TGCGCCAGCAGCTCCCTGGGTGGGACAGGTCAAGGCGAGCAGTACTTC. It codes for CASSSLGGTGQGEQYF.

Turning to this clone: A read error may produce the germline difference seen at one junction end. This chain links TRBV9 with TRBJ1-5; D might be TRBD1 (6 bases). Germline lookup yields CDR1 SGDLS and CDR2 YYNGEE. The CDR3 runs 15 residues. The CDR3 protein is CASTPSGAGNQPQHF. For the CDR3, the DNA is TGTGCCAGCACCCCTTCGGGGGCAGGCAACCAGCCCCAGCATTTT.

This chain uses TRBV19 with TRBJ2-7; 10 bases agree with TRBD1. The germline V gene has CDR1 LNHDA and CDR2 SQIVND (reference sequence). The J segment lost 4 bases and the V segment lost 6 bases, leaving 9 bases of the junction unmatched. The length of the CDR3 is 15 residues. The CDR3 reads CASRYAGTGVYEQYF. The CDR3 nucleotides are TGTGCCAGTAGATACGCCGGGACAGGGGTTTACGAGCAGTACTTC.

The V call is TRBV5-5, the J call TRBJ2-3; no clear D. Germline assignment: CDR1 SGHKS and CDR2 YYEKEE (reference sequence). Trimming removed 0 bases at V and 4 bases at J, with 6 bases between. The CDR3 is made up of 13 amino acids. The CDR3 reads CASSLARPDTQYF. The CDR3 nucleotides are TGTGCCAGCAGCTTGGCCCGGCCAGATACGCAGTATTTT.

This clone occurred once. This sequence joins TRBV9 and TRBJ1-3; D gene uncertain. V was shortened by 3 bases and J by 4 bases, with 11 bases between the two germline ends. The CDR3 runs 14 residues. The germline gives CDR1 SGDLS, CDR2 YYNGEE. This CDR3 is CASSDSGLGNTIYF. The CDR3 DNA follows: TGTGCCAGCAGCGACTCCGGGCTCGGAAACACCATATATTTT.

The J gene is TRBJ2-2, the V gene TRBV9, with no clear D. V was pared by 6 bases and J by 4 bases, with 10 bases between. The CDR3 spans 13 residues. The germline gives CDR1 SGDLS, CDR2 YYNGEE. DNA of the CDR3: TGTGCCAGCACCCGAGAGATCACCGGGGAGCTGTTTTTT. Amino acid sequence: CASTREITGELFF.

The CDR3 loop reads CASSRGPRDTDSGANVLTF. The CDR3 nucleotides are TGTGCCAGCAGCCGAGGTCCCAGGGACACCGACTCTGGGGCCAACGTCCTGACTTTC. This chain joins TRBV5-4 and TRBJ2-6, with D possibly being TRBD1 (6 bases). Germline CDR1 and CDR2: SGHNT and YYREEE (reference sequence). The CDR3 is 19 residues long. Trimming left V 4 bases short and J 0 bases short, with 20 bases between.

V is TRBV7-9 and J is TRBJ2-2; no clear D gene. Germline values: CDR1 SEHNR, CDR2 FQNEAQ (reference sequence). The germline V and J ends were trimmed by 5 bases and 2 bases, with 6 bases remaining between them. The CDR3 consists of 13 residues. DNA for the CDR3: TGTGCCAGCAGCACCGGTAACACCGGGGAGCTGTTTTTT. Its protein is CASSTGNTGELFF.

The rearrangement joins TRBV5-1 to TRBJ1-4; 8 bases are a match to TRBD1. Germline CDR1 reads SGHRS; CDR2 reads YFSETQ. This CDR3 has 14 residues. V lost 2 bases to trimming and J lost 7 bases; unmatched junction nucleotides: 4. Written as DNA, the CDR3 is TGCGCCAGCAGCTTTGGACAGGGACGTGAAAAACTGTTTTTT. The encoded protein is CASSFGQGREKLFF.

CDR3 bases: TGTGCCATCAGTGAGAACACAGGGGGCAATCAGCCCCAGCATTTT. This encodes CAISENTGGNQPQHF. V and J are TRBV10-3 and TRBJ1-5, with TRBD1 matching over 7 bases. The germline gives CDR1 ENHRY, CDR2 SYGVKD. There are 15 residues in the CDR3. J lost 2 bases, V lost 2 bases, and 3 bases had no gene match.

The chain employs TRBV12-5 and TRBJ1-1; 9 nucleotides line up with TRBD1. There are 15 residues in the CDR3. The junction had 7 bases not matched to a gene; V was cut back by 3 bases and J by 5 bases. The germline V gene encodes CDR1 LGHNT and CDR2 FRNRAP. In DNA form, the CDR3 reads TGTGCTAGTGGTTTACAGGGGGCACCGCAAACTGAAGCTTTCTTT. It translates to CASGLQGAPQTEAFF.

V and J are TRBV19 and TRBJ1-6; D gene ambiguous. The CDR3 sequence is 16 residues long. Trimming pared 3 bases from V and 5 bases from J, leaving 14 bases between. Per the germline V gene, CDR1 is LNHDA and CDR2 is SQIVND (reference sequence). CDR3 in amino acids: CASSIRRGSDNSPLHF. CDR3 sequence (DNA): TGTGCCAGTAGTATTAGACGGGGTTCGGATAATTCACCCCTCCACTTT.